The 25 T cell receptor beta chains in this list originate from one sample, sequenced in a study of identical twins. TCRdb used MiXCR to reprocess the 5' RACE reads, holding one entry per CDR3 protein. This table holds 420,000 or so distinct CDR3 sequences, less than 20% found once. Source material: naive T cells sorted from blood. These receptors all stem from a man aged 50-59 years in good health.

Ten or more counts support this clonotype. The genes are TRBV5-5 and TRBJ2-5; possibly TRBD2 for D (7 bases). The CDR3 runs to 16 residues. Germline values: CDR1 SGHKS, CDR2 YYEKEE (reference sequence). Between the trimmed V and J ends, which lost 1 base and 5 bases, there was a span of 18 bases. CDR3: CASSLSGTPKGETQYF. CDR3 in DNA: TGTGCCAGCAGCTTGAGCGGGACACCGAAGGGGGAGACCCAGTACTTC.

Only a few counts were recorded for this clonotype. The V and J genes are TRBV12-3 or TRBV12-4 and TRBJ2-5, with D maybe TRBD2 (7 bases). The V end lost 2 bases, the J end lost 3 bases, and 13 bases lay between the germline ends. There are 15 residues in the CDR3. This CDR3 reads CASSLYGGGKETQYF. The CDR3 nucleotides read TGTGCCAGCAGTTTATACGGCGGGGGCAAAGAGACCCAGTACTTC.

The CDR3 coding sequence is TGCAGTGCTGCGCCCCCGGGTCGCACAGATACGCAGTATTTT. It codes for CSAAPPGRTDTQYF. The chain recombines TRBV20-1 with TRBJ2-3; no reliable D call. The germline gives CDR1 DFQATT, CDR2 SNEGSKA (reference sequence). The V and J ends lost 5 bases and 1 base respectively, with 13 bases between them. The length of the CDR3 is 14 residues.

In its sample, this clonotype was seen a few times. The rearrangement uses TRBV7-2 and TRBJ1-1; D not resolved. The CDR3 has 14 residues. V lost 1 base, J lost 0 bases, and 6 bases lay in between. The V gene's germline CDR1 is SGHTA and CDR2 FQGNSA. The DNA for the CDR3 is TGTGCCAGCAGCTTAGGGAATCTGAACACTGAAGCTTTCTTT. Translation: CASSLGNLNTEAFF. Looking up the rest from reference TRBV7-2 and TRBJ1-1 gives the full variable domain: GAGVSQSPSNKVTEKGKDVELRCDPISGHTALYWYRQSLGQGLEFLIYFQGNSAPDKSGLPSDRFSAERTGGSVSTLTIQRTQQEDSAVYLCASSLGNLNTEAFFGQGTRLTVV.

As regards this clonotype: A much more abundant neighbour one base away suggests this may be a read error. The chain joins TRBV29-1 to TRBJ2-3; the D gene is possibly TRBD2 (6 bases). The CDR3 spans 15 residues. Per the germline V gene, CDR1 is SQVTM and CDR2 is ANQGSEA. The CDR3 sequence is CRGPRGLLSTDTQYF. The CDR3 DNA follows: TGCAGGGGGCCAAGGGGACTTCTTAGCACAGATACGCAGTATTTT.

This sequence joins TRBV7-2 and TRBJ2-3, with 8 bases aligning to TRBD2. The germline V gene has CDR1 SGHTA and CDR2 FQGNSA. Germline trimming cut 5 bases from V and 4 bases from J; bases unmatched to any gene: 8. The CDR3 extends over 15 amino acids. The CDR3 reads CASSLRLANSDTQYF. The CDR3 DNA reads TGTGCCAGCAGCCTACGACTAGCGAATTCAGATACGCAGTATTTT.

This clonotype was detected many times. CDR3: CASSLATDRGNGYTF. The CDR3 nucleotides read TGCGCCAGCAGCTTGGCCACAGACAGGGGTAATGGCTACACCTTC. The rearrangement uses TRBV5-1 and TRBJ1-2; TRBD1 aligns across 8 bases. Germline assignment: CDR1 SGHRS and CDR2 YFSETQ. The CDR3 sequence is 15 residues long. The trim removed 0 bases at V and 6 bases at J, leaving 7 bases unmatched.

J is TRBJ2-7 and V is TRBV3-1, with D possibly being TRBD1 or TRBD2 (6 bases each). The CDR3 totals 15 residues. Germline lookup yields CDR1 LGHDT and CDR2 YNNKEL (reference sequence). The V end was cut by 1 base, the J end by 3 bases, with 13 bases between. Here the CDR3 DNA reads TGTGCCAGCAGCCAAGTCCCGGGGGCGGACTACGAGCAGTACTTC. Translation: CASSQVPGADYEQYF.

This clonotype was recorded at least ten times. This chain uses TRBV20-1 with TRBJ2-3; 8 bases match TRBD2. This CDR3 comprises 15 residues. CDR1 is DFQATT and CDR2 is SNEGSKA in the germline V gene (reference sequence). V shed 5 bases and J 2 bases; nucleotides not matched to a gene: 9. CDR3 loop: CSAERSGLATDTQYF. DNA of the CDR3: TGCAGTGCTGAGAGGTCCGGACTAGCCACAGATACGCAGTATTTT.

This clonotype was counted at least ten times. CDR3: CASSLPDRGPYEQYF. The CDR3 DNA follows: TGTGCCAGCAGTTTGCCTGACAGGGGGCCCTACGAGCAGTACTTC. This chain links TRBV28 with TRBJ2-7, with 10 bases that match TRBD1. CDR3 size: 15 residues. Germline-derived CDR1 and CDR2 are MDHEN and SYDVKM. With 3 bases clipped from V and 2 bases from J, the junction kept 4 bases outside the gene matches. Full variable domain (remainder filled in from reference TRBV28 and TRBJ2-7): DVKVTQSSRYLVKRTGEKVFLECVQDMDHENMFWYRQDPGLGLRLIYFSYDVKMKEKGDIPEGYSVSREKKERFSLILESASTNQTSMYLCASSLPDRGPYEQYFGPGTRLTVT.

The chain recombines TRBV20-1 with TRBJ2-1; D is unclear. Germline CDR1 DFQATT, CDR2 SNEGSKA (reference sequence). This CDR3 contains 14 residues. V lost 5 bases, J lost 0 bases, and 11 bases lay in between. The CDR3 loop reads CSAYDLSSYNEQFF. Here the CDR3 DNA reads TGCAGTGCTTACGACTTAAGCTCCTACAATGAGCAGTTCTTC.

This clonotype appeared many times. The chain has TRBV29-1 and TRBJ2-1; TRBD1 matches 7 bases. This CDR3 has 16 residues. Per germline, CDR1 SQVTM and CDR2 ANQGSEA. J was trimmed by 2 bases and V by 4 bases; bases with no gene match: 11. This chain's CDR3 is CSVVIMFDRAYNEQFF. CDR3 DNA: TGCAGCGTTGTAATAATGTTTGACAGGGCCTACAATGAGCAGTTCTTC.

This clonotype showed up just a few times. This chain uses TRBV29-1 with TRBJ2-1; no definite D call. This CDR3 has 12 residues. V was shortened by 2 bases and J by 4 bases, with 6 bases between the two germline ends. Germline lookup yields CDR1 SQVTM and CDR2 ANQGSEA. The CDR3 here is CSVESGYNEQFF. The CDR3 DNA follows: TGCAGCGTTGAATCCGGTTACAATGAGCAGTTCTTC.

This clonotype showed up just a few times. The rearrangement joins TRBV10-3 to TRBJ1-2, with D maybe TRBD1 (5 bases). Deletions cut 6 bases from V and 4 bases from J, with 15 bases between. This CDR3 contains 14 residues. Germline CDR1 reads ENHRY; CDR2 reads SYGVKD. The CDR3 reads CAISPEGQGYGYTF. CDR3 sequence (DNA): TGTGCCATCAGCCCTGAAGGGCAGGGCTATGGCTACACCTTC.

This clonotype came up many times. The V and J genes are TRBV20-1 and TRBJ2-2, with 10 bases fitting TRBD1. Trimming at V came to 1 base and at J to 0 bases, leaving 5 bases not matched to a gene. Germline assignment: CDR1 DFQATT and CDR2 SNEGSKA (reference sequence). The CDR3 has 17 residues. CDR3: CSARAVTGGSNTGELFF. The CDR3 bases are TGCAGTGCTAGAGCCGTGACAGGGGGCTCGAACACCGGGGAGCTGTTTTTT.

This clonotype has a handful of counts. The rearrangement uses TRBV7-2 and TRBJ1-6; D remains ambiguous. With 1 base removed from V and 10 bases from J, the gap between germline ends came to 14 bases. This CDR3 has 15 amino acids. Germline CDR1 SGHTA, CDR2 FQGNSA. The CDR3 region has the DNA TGTGCCAGCAGCTTAGGATGGGGATTAGGATCACCCCTCCACTTT. It yields the protein CASSLGWGLGSPLHF.

This clonotype was seen ten or more times. This rearrangement joins TRBV29-1 to TRBJ1-2, with TRBD1 as a possible D gene (6 bases). The CDR3 is 15 residues long. Trimming removed 6 bases from V and 4 bases from J, with 21 bases in between. In germline, CDR1 is SQVTM, CDR2 ANQGSEA. CDR3 sequence: CSVEGIEDRTYGYTF. CDR3 in DNA: TGCAGCGTGGAGGGGATTGAGGACAGAACCTATGGCTACACCTTC.

This clonotype was observed at least ten times. The chain couples TRBV10-3 to TRBJ1-2; D is undetermined. Germline V lookup: CDR1 ENHRY, CDR2 SYGVKD. The CDR3 contains 13 residues. V dropped 4 bases and J dropped 5 bases, with 11 bases sitting between them. Written as DNA, the CDR3 is TGTGCCATCAGTGCACAGACCGATTATGGCTACACCTTC. Its translation: CAISAQTDYGYTF.

The rearrangement joins TRBV4-1 to TRBJ2-7; D could derive from TRBD1 or TRBD2 (5 bases each). This CDR3 comprises 16 residues. Germline lookup yields CDR1 MGHRA and CDR2 YSYEKL. V dropped 1 base and J dropped 4 bases, with 17 bases sitting between them. The CDR3 protein is CASSQVFRAEGYEQYF. CDR3 bases: TGCGCCAGCAGCCAAGTGTTCCGGGCCGAGGGGTACGAGCAGTACTTC.

This clonotype has a count of ten or more. The V and J genes are TRBV12-3 or TRBV12-4 and TRBJ2-5, with D perhaps matching TRBD1 (5 bases). The CDR3 is made up of 16 amino acids. Trimming left V 0 bases short and J 3 bases short, with 14 bases between. CDR3 residues: CASSLALRDREETQYF. In DNA form, the CDR3 reads TGTGCCAGCAGTTTAGCGCTAAGAGACAGAGAAGAGACCCAGTACTTC.

This clonotype was observed a handful of times. The J gene is TRBJ1-1, the V gene TRBV7-9; D is uncertain. Trimming left V 5 bases short and J 2 bases short, with 12 bases between. CDR3 length: 14 amino acids. CDR1 SEHNR and CDR2 FQNEAQ come from the germline V gene (reference sequence). This chain's CDR3 is CASSPVPTNTEAFF. For the CDR3, the DNA is TGTGCCAGCAGCCCCGTCCCCACTAACACTGAAGCTTTCTTT. Full variable domain (outside the CDR3, taken from reference TRBV7-9 and TRBJ1-1): DTGVSQNPRHKITKRGQNVTFRCDPISEHNRLYWYRQTLGQGPEFLTYFQNEAQLEKSRLLSDRFSAERPKGSFSTLEIQRTEQGDSAMYLCASSPVPTNTEAFFGQGTRLTVV.

This clonotype was counted many times. The genes are TRBV20-1 and TRBJ2-3; 10 bases are a match to TRBD2. The CDR3 spans 16 residues. CDR1 is DFQATT, CDR2 SNEGSKA, per germline (reference sequence). The J segment lost 5 bases and the V segment lost 2 bases, leaving 10 bases of the junction unmatched. CDR3 loop: CSARPGIAGGIDTQYF. DNA for the CDR3: TGCAGTGCTAGACCCGGCATAGCGGGAGGAATAGATACGCAGTATTTT.

On this clonotype itself: A clone one base away is much larger, so this may be a read error. The chain recombines TRBV6-2 or TRBV6-3 with TRBJ2-5; D is uncertain. The germline gives CDR1 MNHEY, CDR2 SVGEGT. CDR3 length: 14 amino acids. In DNA form, the CDR3 reads TGTGCCGGCAGTTCGCTACGACTTGGGGAGACCCAGTACTTC. Translating it yields CAGSSLRLGETQYF.

The chain employs TRBV20-1 and TRBJ2-6, with 7 bases that match TRBD1. The CDR3 sequence is 19 residues long. CDR1 is DFQATT, CDR2 SNEGSKA, per germline (reference sequence). After removal of 1 base from V and 0 bases from J, the junction contained 12 bases not matched to a gene. Written as DNA, the CDR3 is TGCAGTGCTAGAGTAGAGGCAGGGGGTCAATTCTCTGGGGCCAACGTCCTGACTTTC. Translating gives CSARVEAGGQFSGANVLTF.

This chain joins TRBV20-1 and TRBJ2-7, with D perhaps matching TRBD2 (5 bases). Trimming removed 1 base at V and 4 bases at J, with 8 bases between. Per the germline V gene, CDR1 is DFQATT and CDR2 is SNEGSKA (reference sequence). The CDR3 is made up of 12 amino acids. CDR3 nucleotide sequence: TGCAGTGCTAGAGCCGGGGAGTACGAGCAGTACTTC. Translated: CSARAGEYEQYF.